The source of this T cell receptor beta chain is a study of CD8 T cells in ankylosing spondylitis. There are many counts of this clonotype. One entry per CDR3 protein results from TCRdb running MiXCR on the 5' RACE reads. The repertoire holds about 42,000 distinct CDR3 sequences, with roughly 2.6% as singletons. V was clipped by 0 bases and J by 9 bases, with 7 bases between them. Germline lookup yields CDR1 SGDLS and CDR2 YYNGEE. The length of the CDR3 is 13 residues. Sequencing was performed on blood, either unsorted or a sorted T cell fraction (not recorded which). The V and J genes are TRBV9 and TRBJ1-6; D call uncertain. The TCR originated in a male donor with ankylosing spondylitis or in good health (not recorded which). Written as DNA, the CDR3 is TGTGCCAGCAGCGTAGCTGGTTTTTCACCCCTCCACTTT. Translation gives CASSVAGFSPLHF. Combining the CDR3 with reference TRBV9 and TRBJ1-6 gives the whole variable domain DSGVTQTPKHLITATGQRVTLRCSPRSGDLSVYWYQQSLDQGLQFLIQYYNGEERAKGNILERFSAQQFPDLHSELNLSSLELGDSALYFCASSVAGFSPLHFGNGTRLTVT.